This entry is about one T cell receptor (beta chain). RNA in amounts of roughly 0.5 to 1 ug was reverse transcribed with random hexamers. Amplification of TCR beta CDR3 by immunoSEQ multiplex PCR spanned 54 Vbeta and 13 Jbeta. TCRdb called the immunoSEQ multiplex PCR reads again in MiXCR, with one record for every CDR3 protein. Here the sample spans approximately 80,000 distinct CDR3 sequences, roughly 94% being singletons. These data belong to a study of CD8 T cells in Susac syndrome. Study details: Patients with Susac syndrome were therapy-naive, taking corticosteroids, with some also receiving intravenous immunoglobulin, or taking intravenous immunoglobulin alone at the time their blood was drawn.

In blood CD8+ and CD4+ T cells, TCR beta underwent sequencing. The origin of this receptor is a human donor with Susac syndrome. Sequencing input: CD8+ T cells from PBMCs.

This CDR3 reads CATSDLFSYNEQFF. The CDR3 DNA follows: TGTGCCACCAGTGATCTATTCTCCTACAATGAGCAGTTCTTC. The chain uses TRBV24-1 and TRBJ2-1; D unclear. CDR3 length: 14 amino acids. Germline values: CDR1 KGHDR, CDR2 SFDVKD. The V and J ends lost 3 bases and 0 bases respectively, with 5 bases between them.